The 20 T cell receptor beta chains below come from one sample, sequenced in a study of blood T cell repertoires in COVID-19. Libraries were prepared by immunoSEQ multiplex PCR; TCRdb keeps only in-frame clonotypes and omits some of them. The table shows around 300,000 clones, with around 85% occurring only once. The sequenced sample was peripheral blood. These receptors came from a woman in her seventies with acute or convalescent COVID-19.

A single count supports this clone. This sequence joins TRBV5-8 and TRBJ1-2; D gene unclear. The CDR3 covers 15 residues. Germline V CDR1 and CDR2: SGHTS, YDEGEE. V lost 3 bases to trimming and J lost 0 bases, with 12 bases between them. This chain's CDR3 is CASSSWHASNYGYTF. The CDR3 DNA reads as TGTGCCAGCAGCTCATGGCATGCCTCTAACTATGGCTACACCTTC.

This chain uses TRBV7-9 with TRBJ1-2; a possible D gene is TRBD1 (6 bases). Germline V gene data show CDR1 as SEHNR and CDR2 as FQNEAQ (reference sequence). Trimming pared 2 bases from V and 4 bases from J, leaving 11 bases between. This CDR3 is 14 amino acids long. CDR3 region: CASSLLQGSYGYTF. The CDR3 region has the DNA TGTGCCAGCAGCTTACTGCAGGGGAGCTATGGCTACACCTTC.

CDR3 amino acids: CASSQAGEAFF. DNA of the CDR3: TGTGCCAGCAGCCAAGCGGGGGAAGCTTTCTTT. The chain combines TRBV14 with TRBJ1-1; D gene unclear. CDR1 is SGHDN, CDR2 FVKESK, per germline. The CDR3 totals 11 residues. V was cut by 1 base and J by 8 bases, with 5 bases left in between. Combining the CDR3 with reference TRBV14 and TRBJ1-1 gives the whole variable domain EAGVTQFPSHSVIEKGQTVTLRCDPISGHDNLYWYRRVMGKEIKFLLHFVKESKQDESGMPNNRFLAERTGGTYSTLKVQPAELEDSGVYFCASSQAGEAFFGQGTRLTVV.

The rearrangement joins TRBV18 to TRBJ1-5; tentatively, D is TRBD1 (5 bases). The CDR3 consists of 14 residues. Germline CDR1 reads KGHSH; CDR2 reads LQKENI. V lost 6 bases and J 5 bases, leaving 14 bases between the germline ends. This CDR3 is CASSLREGYQPQHF. Written as DNA, the CDR3 is TGTGCCAGCTCCCTAAGGGAGGGGTATCAGCCCCAGCATTTT.

The chain is built from TRBV5-1 and TRBJ1-1; 8 bases align to TRBD1. Germline CDR1 is SGHRS and CDR2 is YFSETQ. V dropped 1 base and J dropped 3; count of bases not matched to a gene: 5. The CDR3 contains 15 residues. Written as DNA, the CDR3 is TGCGCCAGCAGCTTGACAGGGGGATCTGACACTGAAGCTTTCTTT. Its translation: CASSLTGGSDTEAFF.

This chain joins TRBV5-4 and TRBJ2-4; weak D call: TRBD2 (7 bases). Trimming took 4 bases from V and 2 from J, leaving 13 bases between them. The CDR3 has 15 residues. Germline-derived CDR1 and CDR2 are SGHNT and YYREEE (reference sequence). The CDR3 DNA is TGTGCCAGCAGCGCTGGGGGGGCGACCAAAAACATTCAGTACTTC. Translated, it gives CASSAGGATKNIQYF.

The chain carries TRBV10-3 and TRBJ1-3; D gene unclear. This CDR3 region has 12 residues. V was clipped by 10 bases and J by 7 bases, with 14 bases between them. The germline V gene encodes CDR1 ENHRY and CDR2 SYGVKD. The CDR3 spells CATGGLSNTIYF. The DNA of the CDR3 is TGTGCCACGGGCGGGCTGAGTAACACCATATATTTT.

This clone was seen a few times. V usage is TRBV10-2 and J usage is TRBJ1-2; D may be TRBD1 (5 bases). Germline V gene lookup returns CDR1 WSHSY and CDR2 SAAADI. This CDR3 has 13 residues. The V end lost 8 bases, the J end lost 4 bases, and 14 bases lay between the germline ends. The CDR3 sequence: CASVGGTAYGYTF. Here the CDR3 DNA reads TGCGCCAGCGTGGGAGGGACGGCCTATGGCTACACCTTC.

This chain links TRBV7-9 with TRBJ2-1; possibly TRBD1 for D (6 bases). V lost 8 bases and J 0 bases, leaving 17 bases between the germline ends. CDR1 and CDR2 (germline): SEHNR, FQNEAQ (reference sequence). The CDR3 loop spans 16 amino acids. This chain's CDR3 is CASGTLRGSSYNEQFF. The CDR3, as DNA: TGTGCCAGCGGAACACTCAGGGGTTCCTCCTACAATGAGCAGTTCTTC.

V usage is TRBV29-1 and J usage is TRBJ1-4; 7 bases match TRBD1. Looked up from germline, CDR1 is SQVTM and CDR2 is ANQGSEA. V lost 4 bases, J lost 8 bases, and 13 bases stayed unmatched. The CDR3 is made up of 15 amino acids. The CDR3 DNA sequence: TGCAGCGTTGCTCCCCGTCACGGAGGGGGCGAAAAACTGTTTTTT. It specifies CSVAPRHGGGEKLFF.

This rearrangement joins TRBV24-1 to TRBJ1-1; the D gene is possibly TRBD1 (5 bases). V lost 9 bases and J 1 base, leaving 11 bases between the germline ends. This CDR3 spans 13 amino acids. Germline CDR1 and CDR2: KGHDR and SFDVKD. The CDR3, as DNA: TGTGCCACCGCCAGGGAGGGGAACACTGAAGCTTTCTTT. Protein sequence: CATAREGNTEAFF.

V gene TRBV5-1 combines with J gene TRBJ2-2, with TRBD1 matching 10 bases. Trimming removed 9 bases from V and 1 base from J; junction bases left unmatched: 3. The length of the CDR3 is 14 residues. Germline CDR1 SGHRS, CDR2 YFSETQ. CDR3 coding DNA: TGCGCCACCGGGACAGGGGAGAACACCGGGGAGCTGTTTTTT. Translated: CATGTGENTGELFF. Combining the CDR3 with reference TRBV5-1 and TRBJ2-2 gives the whole variable domain KAGVTQTPRYLIKTRGQQVTLSCSPISGHRSVSWYQQTPGQGLQFLFEYFSETQRNKGNFPGRFSGRQFSNSRSEMNVSTLELGDSALYLCATGTGENTGELFFGEGSRLTVL.

CDR3 sequence reads: CASSLGQQETQYF. CDR3 DNA sequence: TGTGCCAGCAGCCTAGGGCAGCAAGAGACCCAGTACTTC. The V and J genes are TRBV7-2 and TRBJ2-5, with no clear D. Per the germline V gene, CDR1 is SGHTA and CDR2 is FQGNSA. This CDR3 is built from 13 residues. V gave up 5 bases and J gave up 2 bases, with 9 bases separating them.

This rearrangement joins TRBV27 to TRBJ2-6; D is unclear. This CDR3 has 18 residues. CDR1 is MNHEY, CDR2 SMNVEV, per germline (reference sequence). The germline V and J ends were trimmed by 3 bases and 0 bases, with 15 bases remaining between them. The DNA of the CDR3 is TGTGCCAGCAGTTTGGTTTGGGCAGCTTCCTCTGGGGCCAACGTCCTGACTTTC. Translation: CASSLVWAASSGANVLTF.

The V call is TRBV15, the J call TRBJ2-3; TRBD2 might be the D (7 bases). The CDR3 extends over 16 amino acids. Per the germline V gene, CDR1 is LNHNV and CDR2 is YYDKDF (reference sequence). V lost 3 bases and J lost 2, with 15 bases in between. CDR3 region: CATSRPGGPTTDTQYF. CDR3 nucleotides: TGTGCCACCAGCAGGCCGGGGGGCCCCACCACAGATACGCAGTATTTT.

The J gene is TRBJ1-5, the V gene TRBV7-2; no firm D call. Trimming cost V 1 base and J 0 bases, with 7 bases left between them. This CDR3 has 15 residues. Germline loops: CDR1 SGHTA, CDR2 FQGNSA. Written as DNA, the CDR3 is TGTGCCAGCAGCTTAGGACTGCTTAGCAATCAGCCCCAGCATTTT. Translation gives CASSLGLLSNQPQHF.

The J gene is TRBJ2-2, the V gene TRBV6-2 or TRBV6-3; possibly TRBD2 for D (5 bases). CDR1 and CDR2 from the germline V gene are MNHEY and SVGEGT. CDR3 size: 14 residues. Trimming removed 0 bases from V and 15 bases from J, with 17 bases in between. CDR3 nucleotides: TGTGCCAGCAGTTACTCTGTTCTGGACCGGGGATTGTTTTTT. Protein product: CASSYSVLDRGLFF.

V gene TRBV1 combines with J gene TRBJ2-3; the listed D gene, TRBD2, was not tested against the DNA. TRBV1 is a listed pseudogene. CDR3 length: 18 residues. The CDR3 here is CTSSQVVLAGDGADTQYF. The CDR3, as DNA: TGCACCAGCAGCCAAGTCGTCCTAGCGGGGGATGGGGCAGATACGCAGTATTTT.

As DNA, the CDR3 is TGTGCCTGGAAGACTGGTTCTCGATTCTCTGGAAACACCATATATTTT. It encodes CAWKTGSRFSGNTIYF. The chain employs TRBV30 and TRBJ1-3, with no clear D. The CDR3 runs to 16 residues. Germline lookup yields CDR1 GTSNPN and CDR2 SVGIG (reference sequence). V was cut by 4 bases and J by 0 bases, with 16 bases left in between.

This CDR3 is CASSFETRTEAFF. Written as DNA, the CDR3 is TGTGCCAGCAGCTTCGAGACGAGGACTGAAGCTTTCTTT. This sequence joins TRBV13 and TRBJ1-1; D gene ambiguous. CDR1 and CDR2 from the germline V gene are PRHDT and FYEKMQ (reference sequence). The V end lost 3 bases, the J end lost 5 bases, and 10 bases lay between the germline ends. The CDR3 extends over 13 amino acids.